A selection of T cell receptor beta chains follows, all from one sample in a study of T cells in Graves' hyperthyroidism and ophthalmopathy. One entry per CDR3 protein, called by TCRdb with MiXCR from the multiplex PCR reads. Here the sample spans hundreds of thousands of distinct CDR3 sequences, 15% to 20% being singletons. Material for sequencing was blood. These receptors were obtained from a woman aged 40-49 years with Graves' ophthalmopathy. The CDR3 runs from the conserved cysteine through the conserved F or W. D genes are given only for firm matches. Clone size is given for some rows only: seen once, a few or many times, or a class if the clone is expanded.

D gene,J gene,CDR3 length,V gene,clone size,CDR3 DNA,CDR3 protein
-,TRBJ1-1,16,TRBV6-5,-,TGTGCCAGCAGTTACTCGCCCCAGGGAATGAACACTGAAGCTTTCTTT,CASSYSPQGMNTEAFF
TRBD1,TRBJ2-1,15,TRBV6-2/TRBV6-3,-,TGTGCCAGCAGGGCCGGGACAGGGGATCTCGATGAGCAGTTCTTC,CASRAGTGDLDEQFF
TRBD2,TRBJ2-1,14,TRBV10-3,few,TGTGCCATCAGTGCTAGCGGGAGCTACAATGAGCAGTTCTTC,CAISASGSYNEQFF
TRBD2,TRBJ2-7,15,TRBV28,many,TGTGCCAGCAGTTCCCCCGGGGTAGCGGGAGGCGAGCAGTACTTC,CASSSPGVAGGEQYF
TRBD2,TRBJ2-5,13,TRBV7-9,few,TGTGCCAGCAGGACTAGCGGGACAGAGACCCAGTACTTC,CASRTSGTETQYF
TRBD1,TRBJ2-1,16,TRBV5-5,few,TGTGCCAGCAGCTTTGTTTACAGGGGACCATCTGGAGAGCAGTTCTTC,CASSFVYRGPSGEQFF
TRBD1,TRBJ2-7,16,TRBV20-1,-,TGCAGTGCTAGAGATCGGGACAGGGTCGATTCCTACGAGCAGTACTTC,CSARDRDRVDSYEQYF
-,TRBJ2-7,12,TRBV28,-,TGTGCCGCGAACTCGGGGGCCTACGAGCAGTACTTC,CAANSGAYEQYF
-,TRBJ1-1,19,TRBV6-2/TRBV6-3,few,TGTGCCAGCAGTTACTCGTTAGGTGGGGTAGTCAGATTGAACACTGAAGCTTTCTTT,CASSYSLGGVVRLNTEAFF
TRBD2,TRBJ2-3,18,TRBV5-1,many,TGCGCCAGCAGCCCGACATCTTCTAGCGGGGGTAGCACAGATACGCAGTATTTT,CASSPTSSSGGSTDTQYF
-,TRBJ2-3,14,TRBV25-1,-,TGTGCCAGCAGTATCAAAGGCCAGCGAACTACGCAGTATTTT,CASSIKGQRTTQYF
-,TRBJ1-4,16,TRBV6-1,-,TGTGCCAGCAACCGGGAAAGGGCAATAACTAATGAAAAACTGTTTTTT,CASNRERAITNEKLFF
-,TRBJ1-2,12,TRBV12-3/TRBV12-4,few,TGTGCCAGCAGTCCGACCCTGACGGGCTACACCTTC,CASSPTLTGYTF
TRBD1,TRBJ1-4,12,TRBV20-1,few,TGCAGTGTAGGACAGGGAGGTGAAAAACTGTTTTTT,CSVGQGGEKLFF
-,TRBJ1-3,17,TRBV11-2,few,TGTGCCAGCAGCCAGGCCTTTGGACGGCCCTCTGGAAACACCATATATTTT,CASSQAFGRPSGNTIYF
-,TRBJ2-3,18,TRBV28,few,TGTGCCAGCAGTTTTCCCCTCGGCTGGGGACAATCCACAGATACGCAGTATTTT,CASSFPLGWGQSTDTQYF
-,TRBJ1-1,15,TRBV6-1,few,TGTGCCAGCAGTCACGACCGAAGCAGGAACACTGAAGCTTTCTTT,CASSHDRSRNTEAFF
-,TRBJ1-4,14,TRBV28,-,TGTGCCGCCAACCGGGACACCGCTAATGAAAAACTGTTTTTT,CAANRDTANEKLFF
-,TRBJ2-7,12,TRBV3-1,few,TGTGCCAGCAGCCGAACTAACTACGAGCAGTACTTC,CASSRTNYEQYF
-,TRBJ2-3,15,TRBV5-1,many,TGCGCCAGCAGCGAACAGGGAAAGGGCACAGATACGCAGTATTTT,CASSEQGKGTDTQYF
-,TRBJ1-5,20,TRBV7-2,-,TGTGCCAGCAGCAAAGGCCCGGGACTAGCGGGGGGGCCCGGCAATCAGCCCCAGCATTTT,CASSKGPGLAGGPGNQPQHF
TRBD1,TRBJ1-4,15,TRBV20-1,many,TGCAGTGCTGGCACCGGGGGGACAGGGGTTGAAAAACTGTTTTTT,CSAGTGGTGVEKLFF
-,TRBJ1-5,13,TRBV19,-,TGTGCCAGTAGCGATGGACGGAATCAGCCCCAGCATTTT,CASSDGRNQPQHF
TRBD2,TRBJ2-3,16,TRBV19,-,TGTGCCAGTAGTAGCGGGAGGGCCTGGGAGGCAGATACGCAGTATTTT,CASSSGRAWEADTQYF
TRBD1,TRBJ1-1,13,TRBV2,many,TGTGCCAGCAGAAGGGACAGTAATATGCGAGCTTTCTTT,CASRRDSNMRAFF
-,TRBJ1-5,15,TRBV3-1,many,TGTGCCAGCAGCCAAGGACCTCGTGAGGGTCAGCCCCAGCATTTT,CASSQGPREGQPQHF
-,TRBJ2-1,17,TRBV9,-,TGTGCCAGCAGCGGCAGGACAGCTTCTTTTTCAACGGAAAAGCAGTTCTTC,CASSGRTASFSTEKQFF
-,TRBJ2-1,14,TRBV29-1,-,TGCAGCGCCCCCCGGCACGGACTCTACAATGAGCAGTTCTTC,CSAPRHGLYNEQFF
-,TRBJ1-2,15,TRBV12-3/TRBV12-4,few,TGTGCCAGCAGTTTAGGAGGAGCGGGGGGCGATGGCTACACCTTC,CASSLGGAGGDGYTF
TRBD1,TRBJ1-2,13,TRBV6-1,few,TGTGCCAGCAGATACCGGGACAGGGGCGGCTACACCTTC,CASRYRDRGGYTF
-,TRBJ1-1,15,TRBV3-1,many,TGTGCCAGCAGCCAAGTTCCCTCAGGGGCCCTTGAAGCTTTCTTT,CASSQVPSGALEAFF
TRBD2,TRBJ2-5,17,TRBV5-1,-,TGCGCCAGCAGCCCGATGGGGGGACTAGCGACGTACGAGACCCAGTACTTC,CASSPMGGLATYETQYF
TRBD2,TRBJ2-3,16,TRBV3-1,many,TGTGCCAGCAGCCTCAGGGGAGCGGGGGGGCGTTATACGCAGTATTTT,CASSLRGAGGRYTQYF
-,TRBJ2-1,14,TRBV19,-,TGTGCCAGTAGTAGGGGTGGGGGCCGGGATGAGCAGTTCTTC,CASSRGGGRDEQFF
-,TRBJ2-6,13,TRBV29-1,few,TGCAGCGTTGCCGGGTCTGGGGCCAACGTCCTGACTTTC,CSVAGSGANVLTF
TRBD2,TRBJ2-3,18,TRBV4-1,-,TGCGCCAGCAGCCAAGATCCGCTTAGCGGGGCCAGCACAGATACGCAGTATTTT,CASSQDPLSGASTDTQYF
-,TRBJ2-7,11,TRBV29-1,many,TGCAGCGTCGGGGATGGCTACGAGCAGTACTTC,CSVGDGYEQYF
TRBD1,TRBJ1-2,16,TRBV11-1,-,TGTGCCAGCAGCTTAGACCTCCTCCGACAGGGCCATGGCTACACCTTC,CASSLDLLRQGHGYTF
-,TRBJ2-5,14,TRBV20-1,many,TGCAGTGCTAGTAAGCAGAGGGGGTTAGAGACCCAGTACTTC,CSASKQRGLETQYF